This T cell receptor beta chain is from a study of blood T cells in healthy people across ages. Germline CDR1 reads SGDLS; CDR2 reads YYNGEE. V gave up 0 bases and J gave up 3 bases; unmatched junction bases: 1. This CDR3 contains 15 residues. Study-wide points: Roughly linearly, TCR beta diversity per million T cells fell as age increased. Naive T cell percentage strongly correlated with TCR beta diversity.

With a J-beta primer mix and a sample-barcoded 5' primer, a second PCR ran 7 to 11 cycles. Every cDNA molecule carried a tag from a template-switch adaptor bearing 12 random nucleotides. TCRdb re-analysed the 5' RACE reads in MiXCR, keeping a single row per CDR3 protein. The sample lists approximately 690,000 distinct CDR3 sequences, 58% occurring once. This clonotype was picked up a small number of times. Antigen unknown. The sequenced sample consisted of blood. V usage is TRBV9 and J usage is TRBJ2-1; 9 bases are shared with TRBD1. This TCR was sampled from a man aged 55 to 70 in good health. The CDR3 spells CASSVGQGVYNEQFF. DNA for the CDR3: TGTGCCAGCAGCGTAGGACAGGGGGTCTACAATGAGCAGTTCTTC.